Shown below are 16 T cell receptor beta chains from a single sample sequenced in a study of blood T cells in healthy people across ages. PCR was performed a second time for about 7 to 11 cycles using a sample-barcoded 5' primer and a J-beta primer mix. TCRdb re-called the 5' RACE reads with MiXCR, one entry per CDR3 protein. The sample holds over 950,000 distinct CDR3 sequences, 35% to 40% seen once. Input material: blood. These receptors were collected from a man aged 18 to 30 in good health.

This clonotype was observed a handful of times. V is TRBV7-9 and J is TRBJ2-1; D is perhaps TRBD1 or TRBD2 (6 bases each). The CDR3 has 14 residues. With 5 bases removed from V and 4 bases from J, the gap between germline ends came to 12 bases. The germline gives CDR1 SEHNR, CDR2 FQNEAQ (reference sequence). The CDR3 coding sequence is TGTGCCAGCAGCGCGGGACAACAATACAATGAGCAGTTCTTC. Protein product: CASSAGQQYNEQFF.

The V gene is TRBV19, the J gene TRBJ2-3; 7 nucleotides agree with TRBD1. Germline V lookup: CDR1 LNHDA, CDR2 SQIVND (reference sequence). V lost 2 bases, J lost 3 bases, and 11 bases stayed unmatched. The length of the CDR3 is 17 residues. CDR3 in DNA: TGTGCCAGTAGTATAAACCGACAGGGAGTAGGGACAGATACGCAGTATTTT. This sequence encodes CASSINRQGVGTDTQYF.

As to this clonotype: At one end the junction does not follow the germline gene, possibly because of a read error. The V call is TRBV9, the J call TRBJ2-5; possible D gene TRBD1, 6 bases. CDR1 is SGDLS, CDR2 YYNGEE, per germline. The CDR3 is made up of 15 amino acids. The CDR3 reads CASSQDTGFQGTQYF. Here the CDR3 DNA reads TGTGCCAGCAGCCAAGATACAGGGTTTCAAGGGACCCAGTACTTC.

This clonotype has at least ten counts. The chain recombines TRBV10-3 with TRBJ1-5; perhaps TRBD1 as D (5 bases). Trimming removed 0 bases at V and 2 bases at J, with 5 bases between. The V gene's germline CDR1 is ENHRY and CDR2 SYGVKD. The CDR3 is made up of 14 amino acids. The CDR3 is CAISESRGNQPQHF. The CDR3 nucleotides are TGTGCCATCAGTGAGTCCAGGGGCAATCAGCCCCAGCATTTT.

This clonotype occurred once. The DNA for the CDR3 is TGCAGGGGACAGGGGAGCAATCAGCCCCAGCATTTT. It yields the protein CRGQGSNQPQHF. The V and J genes are TRBV29-1 and TRBJ1-5; 10 positions agree with TRBD1. The CDR3 contains 12 residues. CDR1 is SQVTM and CDR2 is ANQGSEA in the germline V gene.

This sequence joins TRBV7-2 and TRBJ1-6; no clear D gene. Trimming removed 5 bases at V and 9 bases at J, with 14 bases between. The CDR3 is 14 residues long. CDR1 SGHTA and CDR2 FQGNSA come from the germline V gene. CDR3 loop: CASSISSGTSPLHF. The CDR3, as DNA: TGTGCCAGCAGCATCTCCTCGGGAACTTCACCCCTCCACTTT.

V gene TRBV6-6 combines with J gene TRBJ2-5; D unclear. The J call may not be correct, given that the DNA end is closer to TRBJ2-7. Germline CDR1 MNHNY, CDR2 SVGAGI (reference sequence). The CDR3 is 13 residues long. CDR3 sequence (DNA): TGTGCCAGCAGTTACTCGATAGCTCTCGAGCAGTACTTC. This sequence encodes CASSYSIALEQYF.

The V gene is TRBV5-1, the J gene TRBJ1-2; D is undetermined. Germline-derived CDR1 and CDR2 are SGHRS and YFSETQ. The ends were cut back, 4 bases at V and 4 bases at J, with 17 bases in the middle. The CDR3 runs to 15 residues. The CDR3 sequence is CASSADTTLGYGYTF. In nucleotides, the CDR3 is TGCGCCAGCAGCGCGGATACGACGCTTGGCTATGGCTACACCTTC.

V usage is TRBV6-5 and J usage is TRBJ2-7, with 10 bases that match TRBD2. V dropped 4 bases and J dropped 7; count of bases not matched to a gene: 7. From germline, CDR1 is MNHEY and CDR2 SVGAGI. The CDR3 loop spans 14 amino acids. CDR3 in amino acids: CASSSGLALNEQYF. For the CDR3, the DNA is TGTGCCAGCAGTTCGGGACTAGCGCTAAATGAGCAGTACTTC.

The CDR3 is CASSLSGGASTGELFF. The CDR3 coding sequence is TGCGCCAGCAGCTTGAGCGGGGGCGCTTCTACCGGGGAGCTGTTTTTT. The rearrangement links TRBV5-1 to TRBJ2-2; the match to TRBD2 covers 8 bases. Germline CDR1 and CDR2: SGHRS and YFSETQ. V shed 1 base and J 5 bases; nucleotides not matched to a gene: 7. The CDR3 has 16 residues.

The rearrangement links TRBV7-8 to TRBJ1-3; perhaps TRBD1 as D (6 bases). V lost 2 bases and J lost 4, with 12 bases in between. CDR1 is SGHVS and CDR2 is FQNEAQ in the germline V gene. CDR3 length equals 15 residues. In DNA form, the CDR3 reads TGTGCCAGCAGCTTAAACAGGGAGGAGGGAAACACCATATATTTT. It encodes CASSLNREEGNTIYF. The full variable domain, in which reference TRBV7-8 and TRBJ1-3 provide the parts outside the CDR3, is GAGVSQSPRYKVAKRGQDVALRCDPISGHVSLFWYQQALGQGPEFLTYFQNEAQLDKSGLPSDRFFAERPEGSVSTLKIQRTQQEDSAVYLCASSLNREEGNTIYFGEGSWLTVV.

This clonotype appeared a few times. This rearrangement joins TRBV29-1 to TRBJ1-2, with 7 bases lining up with TRBD1. This CDR3 is 15 amino acids long. CDR1 is SQVTM and CDR2 is ANQGSEA in the germline V gene. J was trimmed by 3 bases and V by 6 bases; bases with no gene match: 13. The DNA for the CDR3 is TGCAGCGTCGAGCCACAGGGGAACATTGACTATGGCTACACCTTC. Its protein is CSVEPQGNIDYGYTF.

The genes are TRBV28 and TRBJ1-5, with 8 bases aligning to TRBD1. With 7 bases clipped from V and 0 bases from J, the junction kept 5 bases outside the gene matches. This CDR3 is built from 15 residues. The germline gives CDR1 MDHEN, CDR2 SYDVKM. CDR3 sequence reads: CASTKTGDSNQPQHF. The CDR3 DNA sequence: TGTGCCAGCACCAAGACAGGGGATAGCAATCAGCCCCAGCATTTT.

This rearrangement joins TRBV6-5 to TRBJ2-1, with 7 bases fitting TRBD1. The CDR3 consists of 15 residues. The V gene end was trimmed by 9 bases and the J gene end by 2 bases; junction bases not matched to a gene: 10. CDR1 and CDR2 (germline): MNHEY, SVGAGI. CDR3 region: CASSQGPATYNEQFF. The CDR3 DNA is TGTGCCAGTTCACAGGGGCCTGCCACCTACAATGAGCAGTTCTTC.

The chain employs TRBV12-3 or TRBV12-4 and TRBJ1-5; possible D gene TRBD1, 6 bases. The CDR3 length is 14 residues. Trimming took 7 bases from V and 5 from J, leaving 15 bases between them. For the CDR3, the DNA is TGTGCCAGCAAGGACGCCTCAGGGGATCAGCCCCAGCATTTT. It codes for CASKDASGDQPQHF.

This clonotype was counted only a few times. The chain has TRBV20-1 and TRBJ2-3; TRBD1 or TRBD2 may be the D gene (6 bases each). The CDR3 is made up of 15 amino acids. Germline assignment: CDR1 DFQATT and CDR2 SNEGSKA (reference sequence). For the CDR3, the DNA is TGCACATTCGGGGGCAGCGAACCTAGCACAGATACGCAGTATTTT. Protein: CTFGGSEPSTDTQYF.